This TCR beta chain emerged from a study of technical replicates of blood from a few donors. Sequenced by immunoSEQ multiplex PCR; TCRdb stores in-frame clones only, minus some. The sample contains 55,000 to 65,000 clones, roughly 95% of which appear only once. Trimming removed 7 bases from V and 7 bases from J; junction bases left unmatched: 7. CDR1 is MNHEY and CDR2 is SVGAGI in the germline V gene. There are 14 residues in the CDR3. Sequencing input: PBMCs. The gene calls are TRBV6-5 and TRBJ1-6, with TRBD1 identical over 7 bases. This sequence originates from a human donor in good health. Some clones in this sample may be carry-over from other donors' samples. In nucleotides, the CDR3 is TGTGCCAGCACCCCGACAGGGCTGAATTCACCCCTCCACTTT. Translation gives CASTPTGLNSPLHF.